This T cell receptor beta chain was obtained from a study of blood T cell repertoires in COVID-19. Grouping used clinical history reported by participants in a survey and questionnaire. In the original workflow: Amplified reference gene primers provided the basis for estimating nucleated cell counts. Method: immunoSEQ multiplex PCR; TCRdb's copy keeps in-frame clones and lacks some. The DNA was the basis for D and trimming; V, J and clone size are from that table. The sample carries 210,000 or so clones, 80% to 85% recorded once. This clonotype originated in a woman aged 45 to 65 with acute COVID-19. The sample was PBMCs or T cells enriched from blood (not recorded which).

Here the CDR3 reads CASSPGQAVIGNQPQHF. As DNA, the CDR3 is TGTGCCAGCAGCCCGGGACAAGCGGTTATAGGCAATCAGCCCCAGCATTTT. The gene calls are TRBV7-9 and TRBJ1-5; tentative D call: TRBD1 (6 bases). Germline V gives CDR1 SEHNR, CDR2 FQNEAQ (reference sequence). V lost 5 bases, J lost 2 bases, and 19 bases lay in between. This CDR3 is built from 17 residues. Complete variable domain (other parts from reference TRBV7-9 and TRBJ1-5): DTGVSQNPRHKITKRGQNVTFRCDPISEHNRLYWYRQTLGQGPEFLTYFQNEAQLEKSRLLSDRFSAERPKGSFSTLEIQRTEQGDSAMYLCASSPGQAVIGNQPQHFGDGTRLSIL.